The 20 T cell receptor beta chains in this list originate from one sample, sequenced in a study of human T cells and chemical hapten exposure. As to time point: patch test 1, 2 weeks after DPC sensitization. Treatment denoted: therapeutic diphenylcyclopropenone sensitization with weekly scalp DPC. TCRdb itself ran the RACE reads through MiXCR, one entry per CDR3 protein. This sample yields roughly 360,000 distinct CDR3 sequences, of which around 5% are seen a single time; approximately 2.1% belongs to the top ten. The sequencing here drew on whole blood, taken in connection with sensitization to the hapten diphenylcyclopropenone (DPC). The receptors here all came from a woman aged 45-59 years with alopecia areata. Some clones in this sample may be carry-over from other donors' samples.

This clonotype was found a few times. The chain couples TRBV4-2 to TRBJ1-2; D remains unclear. Per germline, CDR1 LGHNA and CDR2 YNFKEQ. CDR3 size: 15 residues. V was shortened by 0 bases and J by 4 bases, with 12 bases between the two germline ends. This CDR3 reads CASSQEEAGIYGYTF. CDR3 nucleotides: TGTGCCAGCAGCCAAGAGGAGGCGGGGATCTATGGCTACACCTTC.

This clonotype was seen repeatedly, ten times or more. This chain connects TRBV14 to TRBJ1-2; 9 bases match TRBD1. The trim removed 2 bases at V and 2 bases at J, leaving 3 bases unmatched. There are 15 residues in the CDR3. Germline V gives CDR1 SGHDN, CDR2 FVKESK. CDR3 in DNA: TGTGCCAGCAGCCAAACGGGACAGGGAAACTATGGCTACACCTTC. This encodes CASSQTGQGNYGYTF.

A few counts support this clonotype. This rearrangement joins TRBV6-2 or TRBV6-3 to TRBJ1-5, with unresolved D. The CDR3 covers 15 residues. Trimming stripped 2 bases from V and 0 bases from J, with 8 bases between. Germline CDR1 reads MNHEY; CDR2 reads SVGEGT. The CDR3 here is CASSYLDGSNQPQHF. The CDR3 DNA reads TGTGCCAGCAGTTACCTGGACGGTAGCAATCAGCCCCAGCATTTT.

This clonotype was seen repeatedly, ten times or more. V and J are TRBV7-2 and TRBJ1-4, with no clear D. V was cut by 5 bases and J by 8 bases, with 15 bases left in between. The CDR3 spans 14 residues. Germline lookup yields CDR1 SGHTA and CDR2 FQGNSA. DNA for the CDR3: TGTGCCAGCAGCCCGGCCGGGGTCGGGGAAAAACTGTTTTTT. It is translated as CASSPAGVGEKLFF.

This clonotype showed up many times. This chain connects TRBV5-1 to TRBJ2-7, with D perhaps given as TRBD1 or TRBD2 (5 bases each). The CDR3 is made up of 14 amino acids. Trimming took 2 bases from V and 2 from J, leaving 11 bases between them. Germline CDR1 and CDR2: SGHRS and YFSETQ. The CDR3 DNA sequence: TGCGCCAGCAGCTTAAGGGGACCCCCCTACGAGCAGTACTTC. This translates into CASSLRGPPYEQYF.

The chain uses TRBV7-9 and TRBJ2-1; 9 bases are a match to TRBD2. Germline assignment: CDR1 SEHNR and CDR2 FQNEAQ (reference sequence). This CDR3 region has 17 residues. V gave up 5 bases and J gave up 2 bases; unmatched junction bases: 10. The CDR3 DNA reads TGTGCCAGCAGCGCGCGGGAGGGCCATTTGACCTACAATGAGCAGTTCTTC. Encoded protein: CASSAREGHLTYNEQFF. The entire variable domain, with the rest obtained from reference TRBV7-9 and TRBJ2-1, is as follows: DTGVSQNPRHKITKRGQNVTFRCDPISEHNRLYWYRQTLGQGPEFLTYFQNEAQLEKSRLLSDRFSAERPKGSFSTLEIQRTEQGDSAMYLCASSAREGHLTYNEQFFGPGTRLTVL.

The rearrangement uses TRBV12-3 or TRBV12-4 and TRBJ2-2; TRBD2 matches at 9 bases. The CDR3 runs 13 residues. V gave up 6 bases and J gave up 7 bases; unmatched junction bases: 3. The CDR3 here is CASSQREDGELFF. CDR3 nucleotide sequence: TGTGCCAGCAGCCAGCGGGAGGACGGGGAGCTGTTTTTT.

This clonotype was seen at least ten times. V gene TRBV11-3 combines with J gene TRBJ2-3; 7 bases align to TRBD1. The CDR3 loop spans 15 amino acids. Germline-derived CDR1 and CDR2 are SGHNT and YENEEA. The junction had 6 bases not matched to a gene; V was cut back by 2 bases and J by 4 bases. The CDR3: CASSLHPTGADTQYF. The DNA of the CDR3 is TGTGCCAGCAGCTTACACCCTACAGGGGCAGATACGCAGTATTTT. The full variable domain, rest sourced from reference TRBV11-3 and TRBJ2-3, is EAGVVQSPRYKIIEKKQPVAFWCNPISGHNTLYWYLQNLGQGPELLIRYENEEAVDDSQLPKDRFSAERLKGVDSTLKIQPAELGDSAVYLCASSLHPTGADTQYFGPGTRLTVL.

The chain links TRBV7-8 to TRBJ2-3, with 10 positions matching TRBD2. The V gene's germline CDR1 is SGHVS and CDR2 FQNEAQ. The CDR3 spans 21 residues. With 5 bases clipped from V and 0 bases from J, the junction kept 20 bases outside the gene matches. CDR3 coding DNA: TGTGCCAGCAGCACGTGGGGGGCTAGCGGGAGATCGCTCCCAAGCACAGATACGCAGTATTTT. Its protein is CASSTWGASGRSLPSTDTQYF. Full variable domain (remainder filled in from reference TRBV7-8 and TRBJ2-3): GAGVSQSPRYKVAKRGQDVALRCDPISGHVSLFWYQQALGQGPEFLTYFQNEAQLDKSGLPSDRFFAERPEGSVSTLKIQRTQQEDSAVYLCASSTWGASGRSLPSTDTQYFGPGTRLTVL.

The sample holds a few counts of this clonotype. The chain uses TRBV2 and TRBJ1-1; TRBD1 is a possible D gene (5 bases). CDR1 and CDR2 from the germline V gene are SNHLY and FYNNEI. The ends were cut back, 4 bases at V and 2 bases at J, with 17 bases in the middle. The CDR3 runs to 16 residues. The CDR3 coding sequence is TGTGCCAGCAGTGGGGGCCCGAACGGGGGAAACACTGAAGCTTTCTTT. Amino acid sequence: CASSGGPNGGNTEAFF.

This clonotype was observed at least ten times. DNA of the CDR3: TGTGCCACCAGTGATTATGACAGAGTCTATGGCTACACCTTC. Its translation: CATSDYDRVYGYTF. The chain recombines TRBV24-1 with TRBJ1-2; D perhaps matches TRBD1 (5 bases). CDR1 and CDR2 from the germline V gene are KGHDR and SFDVKD. V lost 2 bases and J lost 4, with 10 bases in between. This CDR3 is 14 amino acids long.

The chain couples TRBV7-2 to TRBJ1-2, with a tentative D call TRBD1 (6 bases). Germline CDR1 is SGHTA and CDR2 is FQGNSA. V lost 3 bases and J lost 6, with 11 bases in between. CDR3 size: 13 residues. In nucleotides, the CDR3 is TGTGCCAGCAGCTTCCGGGGGCTAAATGGCTACACCTTC. Encoded protein: CASSFRGLNGYTF.

This clonotype was counted many times. This chain connects TRBV19 to TRBJ2-1; D unclear. The germline V and J ends were trimmed by 1 base and 6 bases, with 13 bases remaining between them. Germline V gene lookup returns CDR1 LNHDA and CDR2 SQIVND (reference sequence). CDR3 length: 15 residues. The CDR3 sequence is CASSIGTRTPNEQFF. CDR3 bases: TGTGCCAGTAGTATAGGTACTCGGACCCCCAATGAGCAGTTCTTC.

This clonotype was counted only a few times. The chain recombines TRBV7-6 with TRBJ1-3; no reliable D call. CDR3 length: 14 residues. The germline V gene has CDR1 SGHVS and CDR2 FNYEAQ. Trimming removed 5 bases from V and 2 bases from J, with 10 bases in between. The CDR3, as DNA: TGTGCCAGCAGCCCTCAGAGGGCTGGAAACACCATATATTTT. Its translation: CASSPQRAGNTIYF.

Many counts were recorded for this clonotype. This chain joins TRBV29-1 and TRBJ2-7; D is possibly TRBD2 (5 bases). V gave up 4 bases and J gave up 5 bases, with 21 bases separating them. This CDR3 has 15 residues. From germline, CDR1 is SQVTM and CDR2 ANQGSEA. This chain's CDR3 is CSVGSDSSGTHEQYF. The DNA for the CDR3 is TGCAGCGTTGGATCGGACTCCAGCGGCACGCACGAGCAGTACTTC.

This chain uses TRBV20-1 with TRBJ2-3; 9 bases fit TRBD1. Germline V lookup: CDR1 DFQATT, CDR2 SNEGSKA (reference sequence). The CDR3 loop spans 12 amino acids. The V gene end was trimmed by 5 bases and the J gene end by 8 bases; junction bases not matched to a gene: 5. Written as DNA, the CDR3 is TGCAGTGCTCCCGAGACAGGGGGTACGCAGTATTTT. It encodes CSAPETGGTQYF.

This clonotype occurred many times. The gene calls are TRBV20-1 and TRBJ1-5; TRBD1 aligns across 7 bases. Trimming at V came to 2 bases and at J to 1 base, leaving 11 bases not matched to a gene. The CDR3 covers 17 residues. Germline V gives CDR1 DFQATT, CDR2 SNEGSKA (reference sequence). The DNA of the CDR3 is TGCAGTGCTAGACTTCCTCCGACAGGGACCAGCAATCAGCCCCAGCATTTT. Its protein is CSARLPPTGTSNQPQHF.

The sample holds many counts of this clonotype. The CDR3, as DNA: TGTGCCAGCAGCCCAACCGGGTACGAGCAGTACTTC. It yields the protein CASSPTGYEQYF. V usage is TRBV7-9 and J usage is TRBJ2-7, with D unresolved. Germline V gives CDR1 SEHNR, CDR2 FQNEAQ (reference sequence). This CDR3 is built from 12 residues. The ends were cut back, 5 bases at V and 4 bases at J, with 9 bases in the middle.

This clonotype has a count of ten or more. The chain links TRBV28 to TRBJ1-5; D possibly corresponds to TRBD1 (5 bases). V shed 9 bases and J shed 3 bases, with 9 bases lying between them. This CDR3 is 12 amino acids long. Per the germline V gene, CDR1 is MDHEN and CDR2 is SYDVKM. The CDR3: CASQGVNQPQHF. The CDR3 DNA reads TGTGCCAGTCAAGGGGTCAATCAGCCCCAGCATTTT. Drawing the rest from reference TRBV28 and TRBJ1-5, the complete variable domain is DVKVTQSSRYLVKRTGEKVFLECVQDMDHENMFWYRQDPGLGLRLIYFSYDVKMKEKGDIPEGYSVSREKKERFSLILESASTNQTSMYLCASQGVNQPQHFGDGTRLSIL.

This clonotype was counted only a few times. V gene TRBV27 combines with J gene TRBJ2-7, with 11 bases lining up with TRBD1. After removal of 4 bases from V and 1 base from J, the junction contained 12 bases not matched to a gene. This CDR3 contains 18 residues. CDR1 is MNHEY, CDR2 SMNVEV, per germline (reference sequence). The CDR3 reads CASSSRTGGSLRSYEQYF. The CDR3 DNA reads as TGTGCCAGCAGTTCTCGGACAGGGGGCTCCCTCCGTTCCTACGAGCAGTACTTC.